The 3 T cell receptor beta chains in this list originate from one sample, sequenced in a study of shared clonotypes between healthy human individuals. Generated by immunoSEQ multiplex PCR, the TCRdb table keeps only in-frame clones and is missing some. The table has 1,500,000 or so clones, roughly 96% seen once. Sequences were obtained from naive CD4+ T cells sorted from blood. Documented subset: CD45RA+ positively selected. These TCRs come from a man between 25 and 39 years old in good health.

The count of this clone is one. V is TRBV9 and J is TRBJ1-4, with D perhaps matching TRBD1 (5 bases). Germline CDR1 SGDLS, CDR2 YYNGEE. Trimming left V 0 bases short and J 7 bases short, with 19 bases between. This CDR3 contains 17 residues. CDR3 nucleotide sequence: TGTGCCAGCAGCGTAGGGTCCGCAGGGTCCGTGTCTGAAAAACTGTTTTTT. Its translation is CASSVGSAGSVSEKLFF.

This chain's CDR3 is CASSPRLGLAVYEQYF. DNA of the CDR3: TGTGCCAGCAGTCCCCGGTTGGGACTAGCGGTTTACGAGCAGTACTTC. This chain joins TRBV28 and TRBJ2-7; 11 bases match TRBD2. This CDR3 contains 16 residues. Germline V CDR1 and CDR2: MDHEN, SYDVKM. The trim removed 5 bases at V and 4 bases at J, leaving 10 bases unmatched.

The chain is built from TRBV6-1 and TRBJ1-5; tentatively, D is TRBD1 (6 bases). This CDR3 spans 14 amino acids. Trimming cost V 4 bases and J 6 bases, with 13 bases left between them. In germline, CDR1 is MNHNS, CDR2 SASEGT. The CDR3 nucleotides are TGTGCCAGCAGTGTTAACAGGGAAGTTCAGCCCCAGCATTTT. Its translation: CASSVNREVQPQHF.